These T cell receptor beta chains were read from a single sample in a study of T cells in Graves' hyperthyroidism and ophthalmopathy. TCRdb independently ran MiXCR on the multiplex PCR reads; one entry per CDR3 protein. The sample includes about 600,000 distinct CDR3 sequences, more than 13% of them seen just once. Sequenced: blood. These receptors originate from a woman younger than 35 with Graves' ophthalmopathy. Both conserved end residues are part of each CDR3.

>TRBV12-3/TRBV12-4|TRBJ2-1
CASSSPLGTSSFDEQFF
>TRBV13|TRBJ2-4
CASSLDGNIQYF
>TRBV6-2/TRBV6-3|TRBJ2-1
CASSYSGTLFADEQFF
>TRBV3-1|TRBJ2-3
CASSIATDTQYF
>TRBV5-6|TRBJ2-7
CASSLGGADYEQYF
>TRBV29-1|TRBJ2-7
CSVEDPLAHPYEQYF
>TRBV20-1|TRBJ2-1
CSASSQYNEQFF
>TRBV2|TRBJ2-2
CASSEGGELFF
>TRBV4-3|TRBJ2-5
CASSQDGGDVAGATKTQYF
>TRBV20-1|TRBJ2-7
CSASPLTLAYGPSEQYF
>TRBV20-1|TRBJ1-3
CSASTRTGRGENTIYF
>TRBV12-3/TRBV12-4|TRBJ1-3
CASSLSGGVGDIF
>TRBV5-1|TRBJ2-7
CASSLEAGEVYEQYF
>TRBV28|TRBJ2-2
CASSLWSLRRAGELFF
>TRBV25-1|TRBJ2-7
CASSESADRSYEQYF
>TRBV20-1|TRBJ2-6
CSAKAPGLEISGANVLTF